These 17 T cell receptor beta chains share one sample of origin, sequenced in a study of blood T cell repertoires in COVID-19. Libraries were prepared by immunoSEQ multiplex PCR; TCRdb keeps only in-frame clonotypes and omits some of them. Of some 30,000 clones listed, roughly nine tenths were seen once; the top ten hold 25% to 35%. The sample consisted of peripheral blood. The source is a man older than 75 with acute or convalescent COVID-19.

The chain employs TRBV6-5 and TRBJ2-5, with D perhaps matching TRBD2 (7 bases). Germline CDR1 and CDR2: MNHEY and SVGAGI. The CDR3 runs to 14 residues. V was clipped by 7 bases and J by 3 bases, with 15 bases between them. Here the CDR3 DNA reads TGTGCCAGCACTTGGGGAGGGGGGGAAGAGACCCAGTACTTC. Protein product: CASTWGGGEETQYF.

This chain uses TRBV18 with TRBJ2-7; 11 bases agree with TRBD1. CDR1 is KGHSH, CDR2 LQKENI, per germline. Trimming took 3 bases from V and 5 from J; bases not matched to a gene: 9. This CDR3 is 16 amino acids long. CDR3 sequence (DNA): TGTGCCAGCTCACCCTTCCGGGACAGGGGGTTCGACGAGCAGTACTTC. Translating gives CASSPFRDRGFDEQYF.

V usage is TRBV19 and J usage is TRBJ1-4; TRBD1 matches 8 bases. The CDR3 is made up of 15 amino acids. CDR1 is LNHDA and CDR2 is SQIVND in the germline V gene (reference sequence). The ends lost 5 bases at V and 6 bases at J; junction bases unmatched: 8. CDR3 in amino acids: CASSPRRTGYEKLFF. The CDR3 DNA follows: TGTGCCAGTAGTCCCCGGAGGACAGGGTATGAAAAACTGTTTTTT. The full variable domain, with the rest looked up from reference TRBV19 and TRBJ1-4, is DGGITQSPKYLFRKEGQNVTLSCEQNLNHDAMYWYRQDPGQGLRLIYYSQIVNDFQKGDIAEGYSVSREKKESFPLTVTSAQKNPTAFYLCASSPRRTGYEKLFFGSGTQLSVL.

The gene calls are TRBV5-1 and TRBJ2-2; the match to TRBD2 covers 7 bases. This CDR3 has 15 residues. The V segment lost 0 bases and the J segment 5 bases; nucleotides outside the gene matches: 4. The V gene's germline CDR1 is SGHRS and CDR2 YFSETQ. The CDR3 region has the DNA TGCGCCAGCAGCTTGGAGGTAGCGGGTACCGGGGAGCTGTTTTTT. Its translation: CASSLEVAGTGELFF.

CDR3 residues: CASSEGEAQPQHF. The CDR3 DNA reads as TGTGCCAGCAGTGAAGGGGAGGCTCAGCCCCAGCATTTT. This chain connects TRBV6-1 to TRBJ1-5; the D is unclear. Per germline, CDR1 MNHNS and CDR2 SASEGT. The CDR3 runs to 13 residues. V gave up 1 base and J gave up 6 bases, with 7 bases separating them.

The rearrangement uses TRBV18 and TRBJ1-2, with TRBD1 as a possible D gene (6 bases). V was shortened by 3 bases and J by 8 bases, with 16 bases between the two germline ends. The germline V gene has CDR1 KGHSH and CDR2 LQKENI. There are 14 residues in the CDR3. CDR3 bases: TGTGCCAGCTCACCTCCTCCGGGGGGCACCGGCTACACCTTC. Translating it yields CASSPPPGGTGYTF.

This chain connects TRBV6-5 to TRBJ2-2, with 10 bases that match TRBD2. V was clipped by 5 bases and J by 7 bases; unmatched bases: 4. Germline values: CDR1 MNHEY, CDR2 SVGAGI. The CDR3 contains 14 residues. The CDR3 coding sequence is TGTGCCAGCAGTCCCAGGACTAGCGGCGGGGAGCTGTTTTTT. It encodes CASSPRTSGGELFF.

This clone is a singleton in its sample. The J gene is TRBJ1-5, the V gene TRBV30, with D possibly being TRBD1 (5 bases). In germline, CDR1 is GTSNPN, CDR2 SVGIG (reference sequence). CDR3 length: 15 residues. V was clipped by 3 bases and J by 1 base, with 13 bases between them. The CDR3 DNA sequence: TGTGCCTGGAGCGGTCTGGGGGGGAGCAATCAGCCCCAGCATTTT. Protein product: CAWSGLGGSNQPQHF.

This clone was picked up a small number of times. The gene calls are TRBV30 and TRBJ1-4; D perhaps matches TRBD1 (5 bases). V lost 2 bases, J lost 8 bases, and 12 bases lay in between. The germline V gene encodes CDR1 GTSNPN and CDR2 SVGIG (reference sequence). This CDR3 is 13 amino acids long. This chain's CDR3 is CAWSPQAREKLFF. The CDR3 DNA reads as TGTGCCTGGAGTCCACAGGCGAGGGAAAAACTGTTTTTT.

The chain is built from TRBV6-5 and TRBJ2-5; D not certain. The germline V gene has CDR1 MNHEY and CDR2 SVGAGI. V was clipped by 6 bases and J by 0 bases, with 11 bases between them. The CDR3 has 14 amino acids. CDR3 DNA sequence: TGTGCCAGCAGCCGGGTACTCGACCAAGAGACCCAGTACTTC. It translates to CASSRVLDQETQYF.

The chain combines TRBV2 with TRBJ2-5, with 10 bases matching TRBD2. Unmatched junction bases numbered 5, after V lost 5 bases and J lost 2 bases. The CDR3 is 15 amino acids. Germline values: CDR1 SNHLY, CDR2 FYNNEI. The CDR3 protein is CASSSSGRRQETQYF. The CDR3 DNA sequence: TGTGCCAGCAGTTCTAGCGGGAGAAGGCAAGAGACCCAGTACTTC.

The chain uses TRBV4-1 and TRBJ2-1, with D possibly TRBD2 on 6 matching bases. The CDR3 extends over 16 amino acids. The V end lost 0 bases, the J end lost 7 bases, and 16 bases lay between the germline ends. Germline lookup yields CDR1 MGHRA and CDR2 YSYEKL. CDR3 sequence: CASSQDEAGPWNEQFF. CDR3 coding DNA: TGCGCCAGCAGCCAAGATGAGGCGGGGCCTTGGAATGAGCAGTTCTTC.

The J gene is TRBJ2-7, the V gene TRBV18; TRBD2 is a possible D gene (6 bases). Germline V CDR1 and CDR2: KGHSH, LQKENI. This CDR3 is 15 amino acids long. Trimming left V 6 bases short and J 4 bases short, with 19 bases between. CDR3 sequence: CASSPGTEKMYEQYF. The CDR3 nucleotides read TGTGCCAGCTCGCCCGGGACTGAGAAGATGTACGAGCAGTACTTC. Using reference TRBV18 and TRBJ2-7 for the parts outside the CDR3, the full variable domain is NAGVMQNPRHLVRRRGQEARLRCSPMKGHSHVYWYRQLPEEGLKFMVYLQKENIIDESGMPKERFSAEFPKEGPSILRIQQVVRGDSAAYFCASSPGTEKMYEQYFGPGTRLTVT.

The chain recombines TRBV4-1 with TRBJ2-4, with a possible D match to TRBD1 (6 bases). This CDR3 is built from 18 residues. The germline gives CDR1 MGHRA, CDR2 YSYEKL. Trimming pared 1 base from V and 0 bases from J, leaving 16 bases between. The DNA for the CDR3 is TGCGCCAGCAGCCAAGGTCAGGGGTATGGGTTAGCCAAAAACATTCAGTACTTC. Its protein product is CASSQGQGYGLAKNIQYF.

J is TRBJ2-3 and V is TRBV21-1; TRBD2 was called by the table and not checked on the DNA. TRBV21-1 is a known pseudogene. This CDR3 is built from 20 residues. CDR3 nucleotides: TGTGCCAGCAGCAAATTTGAATCCAGCGGGCGTACCTATAGCACAGATACGCAGTATTTT. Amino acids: CASSKFESSGRTYSTDTQYF.

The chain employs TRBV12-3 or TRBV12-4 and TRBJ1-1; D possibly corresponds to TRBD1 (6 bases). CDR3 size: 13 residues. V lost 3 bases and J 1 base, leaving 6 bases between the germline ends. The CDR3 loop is CASSFRGNTEAFF. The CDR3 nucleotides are TGTGCCAGCAGTTTCAGGGGGAACACTGAAGCTTTCTTT.

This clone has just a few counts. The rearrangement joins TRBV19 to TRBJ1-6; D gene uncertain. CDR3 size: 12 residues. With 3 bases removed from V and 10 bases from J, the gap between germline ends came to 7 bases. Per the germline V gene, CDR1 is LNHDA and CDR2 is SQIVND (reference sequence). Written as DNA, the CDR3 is TGTGCCAGTAGTATGTGGGCATCACCCCTCCACTTT. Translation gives CASSMWASPLHF.